The rows below give T cell receptor beta chains drawn from one sample of a study of beta chain features in type 1 diabetes. Clones were sequenced by immunoSEQ multiplex PCR, and TCRdb holds only the in-frame ones, with some missing. The sample consists of about half a million clones, approximately 31% of them appearing once. Sequenced material: naive CD4+ T cells from blood. Receptor source: a man between 18 and 35 years old in good health. The CDR3 runs from the conserved cysteine through the conserved F or W. The D gene is left open where the match is weak. Size is stated for part of the rows, as once, few or many counts, or as a class when the clone is expanded.

j_call,clone_size,d_call,v_call,cdr3_nt,cdr3_aa
TRBJ2-5,.,TRBD1,TRBV10-3,TGTGCCATCAGTGAGTCGCCAGGGGGAAGCCAAGAGACCCAGTACTTC,CAISESPGGSQETQYF
TRBJ2-7,.,.,TRBV30,TGTGCCTGGACCCACAGCTCGTCCTACGAGCAGTACTTC,CAWTHSSSYEQYF
TRBJ2-3,.,TRBD2,TRBV11-2,TGTGCCAGCAGCTCCGTAGCGGGACGCACAGATACGCAGTATTTT,CASSSVAGRTDTQYF
TRBJ2-5,few,.,TRBV13,TGTGCCAGCAGCCCTACAGGAGTCAGGGAGACCCAGTACTTC,CASSPTGVRETQYF
TRBJ1-2,few,.,TRBV15,TGTGCCACCAGCGGACTTAGCGGCTACACCTTC,CATSGLSGYTF
TRBJ2-5,.,.,TRBV27,TGTGCCAGCAGTTTCTTCCCCCAGCAGGGGAAGACCCAGTACTTC,CASSFFPQQGKTQYF
TRBJ2-7,.,TRBD1,TRBV6-5,TGTGCCAGCAGCCGGGGACAGGGCCACGAGCAGTACTTC,CASSRGQGHEQYF
TRBJ2-1,.,.,TRBV13,TGTGCCAGCAGCTTAAGAACAGGGTCAAACAATGAGCAGTTCTTC,CASSLRTGSNNEQFF
TRBJ1-5,.,.,TRBV29-1,TGCAGCGTTGCCCAGGGGAAAAATCAGCCCCAGCATTTT,CSVAQGKNQPQHF
TRBJ2-3,.,TRBD2,TRBV7-2,TGTGCCAGCAGCCCCCTCAAGCGGGGGCCTGACACAGATACGCAGTATTTT,CASSPLKRGPDTDTQYF
TRBJ2-5,.,TRBD2,TRBV7-2,TGTGCCAGCAGCTTAGCGTCGACTAGCGGGAGAGCAGAGACCCAGTACTTC,CASSLASTSGRAETQYF
TRBJ1-2,.,TRBD1,TRBV29-1,TGCAGCGTTGAACTCCGGGACAGGGTCGGCTACACCTTC,CSVELRDRVGYTF
TRBJ2-5,.,.,TRBV5-1,TGCGCCAGCAGCTTGCCGGGGATTGGAGAGACCCAGTACTTC,CASSLPGIGETQYF
TRBJ2-1,few,.,TRBV30,TGTGCCTGGAGTGGATCGGGAGTCACCTACAATGAGCAGTTCTTC,CAWSGSGVTYNEQFF
TRBJ2-5,once,.,TRBV12-1,TGTGCCAGCAGCGTCGGGACTAGCGGACAAGAGACCCAGTACTTC,CASSVGTSGQETQYF
TRBJ2-4,.,TRBD2,TRBV28,TGTGCCAGCAGTCCCTCGGCGGGAGGGGAAAACATTCAGTACTTC,CASSPSAGGENIQYF
TRBJ2-4,few,.,TRBV18,TGTGCCAGCTCACCTCCGGTAGGGAAAAACATTCAGTACTTC,CASSPPVGKNIQYF
TRBJ2-5,few,.,TRBV10-3,TGTGCCATCAGTGCACCGGGTCCGCAAGAGACCCAGTACTTC,CAISAPGPQETQYF
TRBJ2-5,few,.,TRBV30,TGTGCCTGGAAACGGGACACGGGTAGTGAGACCCAGTACTTC,CAWKRDTGSETQYF